A single T cell receptor (beta chain) is shown here with its context. The data were obtained in a study of control samples from healthy donors and cancer patients. Repertoires were generated with immunoSEQ multiplex PCR, while TCRdb's copy carries only in-frame clones and drops some. The sample carries fewer than 95,000 clones, just under 85% recorded once. The CDR3 is 13 residues long. CDR1 MNHEY and CDR2 SMNVEV come from the germline V gene (reference sequence). V trimming: 6 bases; J trimming: 4 bases; junction bases outside the gene matches: 4. The specimen sequenced was blood. The sequence derives from a man younger than 45 in good health. The genes are TRBV27 and TRBJ2-7, with TRBD1 matching over 9 bases. Here the CDR3 reads CASRDRGWYEQYF. CDR3 DNA: TGTGCCAGCAGAGACAGGGGGTGGTACGAGCAGTACTTC.